The 20 T cell receptor beta chains reported below all come from one sample, sequenced in a study of vaccination and CD4 T cells after COVID-19 (dated by TCRdb to 2021 to 2024). These receptors are not linked to any known antigen. The treatment or condition label on this specimen signifies: roughly 10-day PBMC culture with coronavirus spike peptide pools or control peptides (ViraFEST assay). Libraries came from PCR. The instrument was an Illumina iSeq 100. At the Johns Hopkins FTIC core, DNA from the cultured CD4+ T cells underwent TCR sequencing with the Oncomine TCR Beta short-read assay. Through fastp at Q25 and MiXCR, TCRdb rebuilt clones from the public reads, retaining in-frame beta chains. Every CDR3 protein is listed once, alongside the most common genes and DNA of its rows. This sample lists over 9,000 distinct CDR3 sequences; 43% were detected once. The top ten hold over 20% of the sample.

The sample was CD4+ T cells from blood, cultured in vitro. The receptors originated from a human donor who had recovered from COVID-19.

The chain is built from TRBV15 and TRBJ2-1, with 8 nucleotides matching TRBD1. CDR3 length equals 20 residues. The V gene's germline CDR1 is LNHNV and CDR2 YYDKDF (reference sequence). Losses at the gene ends were 0 bases for V and 0 bases for J; bases not matched to a gene: 13. Here the CDR3 DNA reads TGTGCCACCAGCAGAGATAGGATTGGAGCCGGGACAGGCTCCTACAATGAGCAGTTCTTC. Amino acid sequence: CATSRDRIGAGTGSYNEQFF.

The J gene is TRBJ1-2, the V gene TRBV5-1; 9 bases fit TRBD1. The V gene end was trimmed by 5 bases and the J gene end by 5 bases; junction bases not matched to a gene: 10. Looked up from germline, CDR1 is SGHRS and CDR2 is YFSETQ. The CDR3 length is 15 residues. In DNA form, the CDR3 reads TGCGCCAGCAGACAGGGGGCTCTAGATACTTATGGCTACACCTTC. This gives the protein CASRQGALDTYGYTF. The full variable domain, with the rest looked up from reference TRBV5-1 and TRBJ1-2, is KAGVTQTPRYLIKTRGQQVTLSCSPISGHRSVSWYQQTPGQGLQFLFEYFSETQRNKGNFPGRFSGRQFSNSRSEMNVSTLELGDSALYLCASRQGALDTYGYTFGSGTRLTVV.

The chain is built from TRBV21-1 and TRBJ2-5; TRBD1, the table's D call, was not compared with the DNA. TRBV21-1 is a pseudogene segment. The CDR3 covers 16 residues. The CDR3 here is CASSQLHDRVQETQYF. DNA for the CDR3: TGTGCCAGCAGCCAACTACATGACAGGGTCCAAGAGACCCAGTACTTC.

The gene calls are TRBV24-1 and TRBJ1-4; D is undetermined. Trimming pared 9 bases from V and 0 bases from J, leaving 13 bases between. The CDR3 length is 15 residues. CDR1 and CDR2 (germline): KGHDR, SFDVKD. The CDR3 region is CATFGSPATNEKLFF. CDR3 bases: TGTGCCACCTTTGGGTCCCCCGCAACTAATGAAAAACTGTTTTTT.

This clonotype has more than one count but fewer than ten. This chain uses TRBV5-6 with TRBJ2-3; 9 positions agree with TRBD2. The V gene's germline CDR1 is SGHDT and CDR2 YYEEEE. V lost 4 bases and J lost 14; bases outside the gene matches: 14. There are 14 residues in the CDR3. The CDR3 here is CASSPWTSASRGYF. The CDR3 DNA reads as TGTGCCAGCAGCCCCTGGACTAGCGCGAGCAGGGGGTATTTT. The full variable domain, rest sourced from reference TRBV5-6 and TRBJ2-3, is DAGVTQSPTHLIKTRGQQVTLRCSPKSGHDTVSWYQQALGQGPQFIFQYYEEEERQRGNFPDRFSGHQFPNYSSELNVNALLLGDSALYLCASSPWTSASRGYFGPGTRLTVL.

The V call is TRBV5-4, the J call TRBJ1-3, with D hard to call. CDR1 is SGHNT and CDR2 is YYREEE in the germline V gene (reference sequence). The V end was cut by 4 bases, the J end by 0 bases, with 23 bases between. The CDR3 contains 19 residues. This CDR3 reads CASSRGGRSSPASGNTIYF. The CDR3, as DNA: TGTGCCAGCAGCCGCGGAGGCCGCAGTTCTCCAGCCTCTGGAAACACCATATATTTT.

The rearrangement joins TRBV11-1 to TRBJ2-7; TRBD1 matches 8 bases. Germline V CDR1 and CDR2: SGHAT, FQDESV (reference sequence). This CDR3 has 14 residues. Trimming cost V 2 bases and J 6 bases; bases outside gene matches: 6. The CDR3 sequence is CASSLKQGVGEQYF. The CDR3 coding sequence is TGTGCCAGCAGCTTAAAACAGGGGGTGGGCGAGCAGTACTTC.

This clonotype was seen only once. The V call is TRBV11-2, the J call TRBJ2-1; 7 nucleotides agree with TRBD2. J lost 5 bases, V lost 5 bases, and 18 bases had no gene match. Germline CDR1 and CDR2: SGHAT and FQNNGV. The CDR3 totals 18 residues. The CDR3 region is CASSSLEVGGIGNNEQFF. CDR3 in DNA: TGTGCCAGCAGCAGTCTTGAGGTGGGGGGGATCGGGAACAATGAGCAGTTCTTC.

This sequence joins TRBV7-2 and TRBJ2-4, with 7 nucleotides matching TRBD2. The CDR3 contains 13 residues. V was pared by 8 bases and J by 4 bases, with 5 bases of the junction left unmatched. Looked up from germline, CDR1 is SGHTA and CDR2 is FQGNSA. The CDR3 DNA follows: TGTGCCAGCGGCGGGCGGGGGAAAAACATTCAGTACTTC. It codes for CASGGRGKNIQYF. The variable domain in full, completed from reference TRBV7-2 and TRBJ2-4, reads GAGVSQSPSNKVTEKGKDVELRCDPISGHTALYWYRQSLGQGLEFLIYFQGNSAPDKSGLPSDRFSAERTGGSVSTLTIQRTQQEDSAVYLCASGGRGKNIQYFGAGTRLSVL.

The rearrangement links TRBV5-1 to TRBJ2-5; 7 positions match TRBD1. This CDR3 region has 14 residues. CDR1 SGHRS and CDR2 YFSETQ come from the germline V gene. The ends lost 2 bases at V and 3 bases at J; junction bases unmatched: 4. CDR3 protein: CASSLPGTEETQYF. In nucleotides, the CDR3 is TGCGCCAGCAGCTTACCCGGGACAGAAGAGACCCAGTACTTC.

The chain couples TRBV10-1 to TRBJ2-3; no firm D call. V was trimmed by 0 bases and J by 0 bases, leaving 7 bases between them. This CDR3 comprises 15 residues. Germline loops: CDR1 WNHNN, CDR2 SYGVQD (reference sequence). CDR3 protein: CASSESLASTDTQYF. CDR3 DNA: TGCGCCAGCAGTGAGTCCCTTGCTAGCACAGATACGCAGTATTTT.

The chain links TRBV5-4 to TRBJ2-1, with a tentative D call TRBD1 (6 bases). The CDR3 runs 18 residues. Germline V gene data show CDR1 as SGHNT and CDR2 as YYREEE (reference sequence). V gave up 1 base and J gave up 0 bases, with 17 bases separating them. The CDR3 coding sequence is TGTGCCAGCAGCTTGATCCTCTTGACAGGAAGCTCCTACAATGAGCAGTTCTTC. The encoded protein is CASSLILLTGSSYNEQFF.

The chain couples TRBV11-3 to TRBJ2-7; the D is unclear. Germline assignment: CDR1 SGHNT and CDR2 YENEEA. Trimming took 2 bases from V and 1 from J, leaving 3 bases between them. The CDR3 has 12 residues. DNA of the CDR3: TGTGCCAGCAGCTTATTGTCCTACGAGCAGTACTTC. This encodes CASSLLSYEQYF. Complete variable domain (other parts from reference TRBV11-3 and TRBJ2-7): EAGVVQSPRYKIIEKKQPVAFWCNPISGHNTLYWYLQNLGQGPELLIRYENEEAVDDSQLPKDRFSAERLKGVDSTLKIQPAELGDSAVYLCASSLLSYEQYFGPGTRLTVT.

This clonotype has more than one count but fewer than ten. The CDR3 region is CASGRDRGDYGYTF. CDR3 sequence (DNA): TGTGCCAGCGGGCGGGACAGGGGGGACTATGGCTACACCTTC. The chain links TRBV5-4 to TRBJ1-2, with 11 bases identical to TRBD1. The CDR3 sequence is 14 residues long. J was trimmed by 3 bases and V by 7 bases; bases with no gene match: 5. CDR1 is SGHNT and CDR2 is YYREEE in the germline V gene (reference sequence).

This clonotype was seen more than once but under ten times. The V gene is TRBV6-1, the J gene TRBJ2-1, with a possible D match to TRBD2 (6 bases). V shed 4 bases and J shed 10 bases, with 23 bases lying between them. The germline V gene encodes CDR1 MNHNS and CDR2 SASEGT. CDR3 length: 16 amino acids. The CDR3 DNA sequence: TGTGCCAGCAGTGTTACGGGGACTCTCGAAGGGATCGAGCAGTTCTTC. This encodes CASSVTGTLEGIEQFF.

As to this clonotype: This could be a read error, since a much larger clone is one nucleotide away. The chain uses TRBV5-5 and TRBJ1-2; D remains ambiguous. Per the germline V gene, CDR1 is SGHKS and CDR2 is YYEKEE (reference sequence). This CDR3 region has 11 residues. Here the CDR3 reads CAGSSSLGYTF. In DNA, the CDR3 is TGTGCCGGCAGCTCCTCGTTGGGCTACACCTTC.

This rearrangement joins TRBV20-1 to TRBJ2-2, with no clear D. V shed 6 bases and J shed 0 bases, with 11 bases lying between them. The CDR3 runs 14 residues. CDR1 DFQATT and CDR2 SNEGSKA come from the germline V gene (reference sequence). The CDR3 here is CSATPGPNTGELFF. The CDR3 DNA follows: TGCAGTGCCACCCCGGGCCCGAACACCGGGGAGCTGTTTTTT.

The chain has TRBV30 and TRBJ2-1; D possibly corresponds to TRBD2 (6 bases). The CDR3 runs to 15 residues. Deletions cut 7 bases from V and 3 bases from J, with 19 bases between. The germline gives CDR1 GTSNPN, CDR2 SVGIG (reference sequence). The CDR3 DNA is TGTGCCTTGGGGGGATCCGGGACTGTCTACAATGAGCAGTTCTTC. Protein product: CALGGSGTVYNEQFF.

V is TRBV7-2 and J is TRBJ1-1; 8 bases match TRBD1. The CDR3 length is 15 residues. CDR1 is SGHTA, CDR2 FQGNSA, per germline. V lost 6 bases to trimming and J lost 10 bases; unmatched junction nucleotides: 16. CDR3 region: CASRKKSLQGEIAFF. The CDR3 nucleotides read TGTGCCAGCAGGAAGAAGTCATTACAGGGGGAAATAGCTTTCTTT.

This clonotype has just a few counts. The chain uses TRBV2 and TRBJ1-1; D is unclear. The CDR3 extends over 14 amino acids. CDR1 is SNHLY, CDR2 FYNNEI, per germline. With 6 bases removed from V and 4 bases from J, the gap between germline ends came to 15 bases. CDR3 nucleotide sequence: TGTGCCAGCAGCAACGACGGGGTCAGCACTGAAGCTTTCTTT. Translated, it gives CASSNDGVSTEAFF. The variable domain in full, completed from reference TRBV2 and TRBJ1-1, reads EPEVTQTPSHQVTQMGQEVILRCVPISNHLYFYWYRQILGQKVEFLVSFYNNEISEKSEIFDDQFSVERPDGSNFTLKIRSTKLEDSAMYFCASSNDGVSTEAFFGQGTRLTVV.